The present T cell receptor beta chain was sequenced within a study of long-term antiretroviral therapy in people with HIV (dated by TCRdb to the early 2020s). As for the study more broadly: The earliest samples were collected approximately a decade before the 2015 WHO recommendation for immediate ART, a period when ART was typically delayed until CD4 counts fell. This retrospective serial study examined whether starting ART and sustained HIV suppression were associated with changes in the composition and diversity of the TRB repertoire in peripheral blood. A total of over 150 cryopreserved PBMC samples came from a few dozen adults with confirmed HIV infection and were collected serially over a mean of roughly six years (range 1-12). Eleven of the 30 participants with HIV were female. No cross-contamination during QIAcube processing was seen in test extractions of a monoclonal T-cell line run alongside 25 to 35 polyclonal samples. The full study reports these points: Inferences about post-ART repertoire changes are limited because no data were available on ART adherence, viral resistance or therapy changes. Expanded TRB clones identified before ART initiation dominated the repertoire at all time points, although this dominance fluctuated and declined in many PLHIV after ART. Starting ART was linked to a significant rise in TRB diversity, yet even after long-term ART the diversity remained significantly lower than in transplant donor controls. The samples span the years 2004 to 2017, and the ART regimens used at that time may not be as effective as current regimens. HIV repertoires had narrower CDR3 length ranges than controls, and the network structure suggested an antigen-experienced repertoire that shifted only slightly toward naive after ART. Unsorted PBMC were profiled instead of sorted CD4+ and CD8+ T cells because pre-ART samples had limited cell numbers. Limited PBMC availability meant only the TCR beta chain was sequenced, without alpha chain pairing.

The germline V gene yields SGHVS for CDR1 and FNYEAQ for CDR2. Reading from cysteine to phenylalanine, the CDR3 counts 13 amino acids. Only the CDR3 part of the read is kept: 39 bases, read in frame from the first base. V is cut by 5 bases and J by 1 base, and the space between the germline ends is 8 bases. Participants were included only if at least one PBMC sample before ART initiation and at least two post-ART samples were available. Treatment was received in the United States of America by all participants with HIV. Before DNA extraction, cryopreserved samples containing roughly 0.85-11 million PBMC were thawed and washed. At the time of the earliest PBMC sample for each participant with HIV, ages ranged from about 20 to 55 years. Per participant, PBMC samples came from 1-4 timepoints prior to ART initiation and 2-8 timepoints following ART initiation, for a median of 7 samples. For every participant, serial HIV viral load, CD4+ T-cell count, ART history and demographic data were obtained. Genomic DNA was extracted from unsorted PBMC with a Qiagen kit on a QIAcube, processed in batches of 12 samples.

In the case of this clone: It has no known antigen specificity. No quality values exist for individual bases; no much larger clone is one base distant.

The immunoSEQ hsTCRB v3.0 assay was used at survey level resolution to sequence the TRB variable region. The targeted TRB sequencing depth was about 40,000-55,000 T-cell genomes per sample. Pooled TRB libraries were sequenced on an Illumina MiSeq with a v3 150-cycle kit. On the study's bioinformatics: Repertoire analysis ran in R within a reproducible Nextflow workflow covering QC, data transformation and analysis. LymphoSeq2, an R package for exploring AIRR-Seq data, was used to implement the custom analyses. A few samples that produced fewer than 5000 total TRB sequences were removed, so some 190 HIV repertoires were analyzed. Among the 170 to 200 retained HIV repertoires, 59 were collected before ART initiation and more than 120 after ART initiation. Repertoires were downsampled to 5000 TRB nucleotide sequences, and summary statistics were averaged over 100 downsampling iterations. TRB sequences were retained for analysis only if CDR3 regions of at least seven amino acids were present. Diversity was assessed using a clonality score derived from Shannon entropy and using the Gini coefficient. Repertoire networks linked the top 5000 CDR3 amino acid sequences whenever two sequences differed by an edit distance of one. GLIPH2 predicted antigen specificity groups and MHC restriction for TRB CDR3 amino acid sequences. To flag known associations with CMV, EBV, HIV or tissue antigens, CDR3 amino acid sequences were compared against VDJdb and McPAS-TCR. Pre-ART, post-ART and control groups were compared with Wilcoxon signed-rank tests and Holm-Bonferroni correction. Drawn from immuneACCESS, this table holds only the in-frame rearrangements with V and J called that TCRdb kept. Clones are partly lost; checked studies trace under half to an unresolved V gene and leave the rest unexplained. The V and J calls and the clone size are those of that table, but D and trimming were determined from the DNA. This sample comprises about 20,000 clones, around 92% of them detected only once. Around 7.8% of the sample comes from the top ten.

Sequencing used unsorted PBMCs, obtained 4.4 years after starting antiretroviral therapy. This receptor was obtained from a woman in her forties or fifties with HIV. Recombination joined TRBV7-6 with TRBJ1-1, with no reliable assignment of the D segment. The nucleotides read TGTGCCAGCAGCCCTACAGAGAACACTGAAGCTTTCTTT. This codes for CASSPTENTEAFF.